What follows is one T cell receptor beta chain and its context. This specimen belongs to a study of blood T cell repertoires in COVID-19. Between the trimmed V and J ends, which lost 7 bases and 7 bases, there was a span of 13 bases. The germline gives CDR1 SQVTM, CDR2 ANQGSEA. This CDR3 comprises 12 residues. Source study methods: Amplification of reference gene primers was used by the study to estimate nucleated cell counts. Generated by immunoSEQ multiplex PCR, the TCRdb table keeps only in-frame clones and is missing some. The V and J calls and the clone size are those of that table, but D and trimming were determined from the DNA. The data contain about 240,000 clones, just under 85% of them singletons.

Sequenced sample: peripheral blood. The source of this sequence is an older woman with active or convalescent COVID-19. The chain is built from TRBV29-1 and TRBJ2-2; tentatively, D is TRBD2 (5 bases). Here the CDR3 reads CSGSPAGGELFF. CDR3 bases: TGCAGCGGGTCTCCTGCGGGCGGGGAGCTGTTTTTT.